This entry concerns a single T cell receptor (beta chain). The antigen is undetermined. These data are taken from a study of cytomegalovirus exposure and HLA in healthy donors. J lost 9 bases, V lost 0 bases, and 9 bases had no gene match. Germline CDR1 SQVTM, CDR2 ANQGSEA. The CDR3 contains 14 residues. Data came from immunoSEQ multiplex PCR; TCRdb stores just in-frame clones and leaves some out. The sample lists some 76,000 clones, less than 95% occurring once. Points from the study as a whole: The classifier reportedly diagnosed cytomegalovirus status with high sensitivity and specificity. Most TCR sequences were uncommon, yet certain public TCRs appeared in many donors.

Sequenced: PBMCs. The V call is TRBV29-1, the J call TRBJ1-2; 8 nucleotides align to TRBD1. This receptor was identified in a woman aged 18-29 years in good health and CMV-seronegative. This chain's CDR3 is CSVEDRTGRLRYTF. The CDR3 nucleotides read TGCAGCGTTGAAGATCGGACAGGGCGCCTGCGCTACACCTTC.